The 8 T cell receptor beta chains listed next were all sequenced from one sample in a study of blood T cell repertoires in COVID-19. TCRdb keeps only in-frame clones here, not all; method: immunoSEQ multiplex PCR. This sample has 200,000 to 250,000 clones, with approximately 82% found just once. Specimen: peripheral blood. These receptor sequences come from a man aged 25 to 40 who had recovered from COVID-19.

The J gene is TRBJ2-2, the V gene TRBV12-3 or TRBV12-4, with TRBD2 matching over 7 bases. The junction had 3 bases not matched to a gene; V was cut back by 5 bases and J by 6 bases. The CDR3 is made up of 13 amino acids. The CDR3 nucleotides read TGTGCCAGCAGTCCGGGAGGACCCGGGGAGCTGTTTTTT. Residues: CASSPGGPGELFF.

V is TRBV10-3 and J is TRBJ2-3; 8 positions agree with TRBD1. The germline gives CDR1 ENHRY, CDR2 SYGVKD. The CDR3 consists of 15 residues. V was clipped by 4 bases and J by 2 bases; unmatched bases: 5. This CDR3 is CAISGGQGYTDTQYF. As DNA, the CDR3 is TGTGCCATCAGTGGTGGACAGGGATACACAGATACGCAGTATTTT.

This clone came up once. V and J are TRBV9 and TRBJ2-1, with unresolved D. Germline CDR1 and CDR2: SGDLS and YYNGEE. The CDR3 runs 13 residues. Between the trimmed V and J ends, which lost 4 bases and 8 bases, there was a span of 13 bases. CDR3 loop: CASSPVRFDEQFF. The CDR3, as DNA: TGTGCCAGCAGCCCCGTTAGATTTGATGAGCAGTTCTTC.

This clone came up a few times. CDR3 amino acids: CASSQGAIFGSEQYF. The CDR3 region has the DNA TGTGCCAGCAGCCAAGGGGCAATCTTTGGCTCCGAGCAGTACTTC. The chain carries TRBV4-2 and TRBJ2-7; D gene uncertain. The germline gives CDR1 LGHNA, CDR2 YNFKEQ. The CDR3 has 15 residues. The V and J ends lost 1 base and 6 bases respectively, with 16 bases between them.

This rearrangement joins TRBV9 to TRBJ2-6, with D unresolved. The CDR3 totals 13 residues. V dropped 2 bases and J dropped 4 bases, with 4 bases sitting between them. CDR1 is SGDLS and CDR2 is YYNGEE in the germline V gene. The DNA of the CDR3 is TGTGCCAGCAGCGTCTCCGGGGCCAACGTCCTGACTTTC. This encodes CASSVSGANVLTF. The full variable domain, rest sourced from reference TRBV9 and TRBJ2-6, is DSGVTQTPKHLITATGQRVTLRCSPRSGDLSVYWYQQSLDQGLQFLIQYYNGEERAKGNILERFSAQQFPDLHSELNLSSLELGDSALYFCASSVSGANVLTFGAGSRLTVL.

The rearrangement uses TRBV19 and TRBJ2-1; D is undetermined. This CDR3 has 14 amino acids. Between the trimmed V and J ends, which lost 6 bases and 10 bases, there was a span of 19 bases. Germline CDR1 reads LNHDA; CDR2 reads SQIVND (reference sequence). CDR3 bases: TGTGCCAGTAGACGTGGAGCCTACTTCGAGGAGCAGTTCTTC. Its translation is CASRRGAYFEEQFF.

The V and J genes are TRBV11-2 and TRBJ1-6; weak D call: TRBD1 (5 bases). Trimming pared 5 bases from V and 0 bases from J, leaving 11 bases between. Germline V gene lookup returns CDR1 SGHAT and CDR2 FQNNGV. The CDR3 is made up of 16 amino acids. CDR3 nucleotides: TGTGCCAGCAGCGTCCGACAGCACTCCTATAATTCACCCCTCCACTTT. This encodes CASSVRQHSYNSPLHF.

The chain employs TRBV29-1 and TRBJ1-2; a weak D match, TRBD1 (6 bases). This CDR3 is 21 amino acids long. V was cut by 0 bases and J by 4 bases, with 33 bases left in between. Germline V gene data show CDR1 as SQVTM and CDR2 as ANQGSEA. The DNA of the CDR3 is TGCAGCGTTGAAGATAAAAAGGGCGTCAGGACTCCCAGGGGTCCCCTCTATGGCTACACCTTC. This sequence encodes CSVEDKKGVRTPRGPLYGYTF.